This T cell receptor (beta chain) derives from a study of T cell responses to AZD1222 COVID-19 vaccine. The CDR3 totals 11 residues. Trimming cost V 5 bases and J 5 bases, with 6 bases left between them. The germline V gene encodes CDR1 SGHAT and CDR2 FQNNGV. Study-wide results and limits: The sample set comprised mostly white British donors with more females, and clonal diversity was possibly underestimated. Vaccination with two AZD1222 doses was followed by a rise in Spike-specific TCR breadth and depth.

Remarks on this clone: The antigen is not known.

The assay was immunoSEQ multiplex PCR, and TCRdb's table has in-frame clones only and misses some. The table shows approximately 110,000 clones, with roughly 87% occurring only once. This rearrangement joins TRBV11-2 to TRBJ1-1; D unclear. The specimen was peripheral blood, collected on day 0 of AZD1222 vaccination. The receptor's source is an adult in good health. CDR3 sequence (DNA): TGTGCCAGCAGCCGAGGGACTGAAGCTTTCTTT. It yields the protein CASSRGTEAFF.